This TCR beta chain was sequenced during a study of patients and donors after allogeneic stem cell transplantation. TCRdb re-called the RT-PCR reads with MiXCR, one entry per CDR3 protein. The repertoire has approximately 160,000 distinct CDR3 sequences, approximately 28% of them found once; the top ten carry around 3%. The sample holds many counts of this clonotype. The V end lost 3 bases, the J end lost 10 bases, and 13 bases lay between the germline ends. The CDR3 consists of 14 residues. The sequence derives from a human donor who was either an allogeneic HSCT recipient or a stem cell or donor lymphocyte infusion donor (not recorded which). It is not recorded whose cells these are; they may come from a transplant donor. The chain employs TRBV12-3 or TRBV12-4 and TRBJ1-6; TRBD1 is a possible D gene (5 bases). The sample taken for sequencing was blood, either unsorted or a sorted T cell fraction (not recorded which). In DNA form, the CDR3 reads TGTGCCAGCAGTTTTGCAGGGATGGAATCACCCCTCCACTTT. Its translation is CASSFAGMESPLHF.